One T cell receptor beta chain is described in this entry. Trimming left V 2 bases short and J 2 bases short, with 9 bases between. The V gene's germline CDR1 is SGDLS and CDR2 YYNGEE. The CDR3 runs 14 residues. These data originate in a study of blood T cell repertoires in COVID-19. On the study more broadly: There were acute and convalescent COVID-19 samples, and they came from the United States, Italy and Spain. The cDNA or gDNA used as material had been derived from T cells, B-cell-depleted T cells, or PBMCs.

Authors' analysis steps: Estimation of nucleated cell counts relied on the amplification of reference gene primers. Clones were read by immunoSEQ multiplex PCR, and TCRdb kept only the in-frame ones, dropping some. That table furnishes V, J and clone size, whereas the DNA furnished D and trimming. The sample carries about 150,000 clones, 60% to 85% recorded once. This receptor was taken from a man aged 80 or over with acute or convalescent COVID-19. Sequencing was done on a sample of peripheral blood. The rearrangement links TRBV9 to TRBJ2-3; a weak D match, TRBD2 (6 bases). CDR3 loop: CASSVAGYTDTQYF. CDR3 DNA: TGTGCCAGCAGCGTGGCGGGGTACACAGATACGCAGTATTTT. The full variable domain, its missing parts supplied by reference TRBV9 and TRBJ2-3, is DSGVTQTPKHLITATGQRVTLRCSPRSGDLSVYWYQQSLDQGLQFLIQYYNGEERAKGNILERFSAQQFPDLHSELNLSSLELGDSALYFCASSVAGYTDTQYFGPGTRLTVL.